Reported below is one T cell receptor beta chain. The antigen is not known. The V gene's germline CDR1 is LNHDA and CDR2 SQIVND (reference sequence). The V segment lost 7 bases and the J segment 2 bases; nucleotides outside the gene matches: 6. This CDR3 has 15 amino acids. The data originate from a study of cytomegalovirus exposure and HLA in healthy donors. Study at large: The early release's HLA-typed donors yielded 65 million to 85 million unique TCRs. The study placed about four fifths of its 398 genotyped donors in the Caucasian-associated ancestry cluster.

Whole-study findings and limits: A later examination showed that TCR association rates differed by HLA locus, with DRB1 most and HLA-C fewest.

The PCR employed 60 Vbeta primers together with 13 Jbeta primers. Some clones are missing from TCRdb's copy, which holds only in-frame ones; the method was immunoSEQ multiplex PCR. The sample holds about 95,000 clones, roughly 80% seen once. The rearrangement uses TRBV19 and TRBJ1-5, with TRBD1 matching over 9 bases. Sequencing used PBMCs. The TCR comes from a man aged 30-40 years in good health and CMV-seropositive. CDR3 loop: CASKGDRVRNQPQHF. CDR3 bases: TGTGCCAGTAAGGGGGACAGGGTCCGCAATCAGCCCCAGCATTTT.